This is a list of T cell receptor beta chains from one sample in a study of T cells after posttransplantation cyclophosphamide. Assay: immunoSEQ multiplex PCR; the TCRdb copy retains only in-frame clones and omits some. The sample records about 4,500 clones, around 80% being singletons. This specimen consisted of PBMCs, obtained after allogeneic stem cell transplant with posttransplant cyclophosphamide. All receptors derive from a male patient aged 50 to 59 who received an allogeneic stem cell transplant from a related donor and was CMV-positive. T cells may partly derive from the graft donor. The CDR3 runs from the conserved cysteine through the conserved F or W. The order of the fields is J gene, clone size, D gene, V gene, CDR3 protein, CDR3 DNA. A D gene is named only where the DNA matches it firmly. Clone size, where shown, is once, few, many, or a class for clones that have expanded.

J gene: TRBJ2-7
clone size: .
D gene: TRBD2
V gene: TRBV9
CDR3 protein: CASSLGLAGSEQYF
CDR3 DNA: TGTGCCAGCAGCCTCGGACTAGCGGGATCCGAGCAGTACTTC

J gene: TRBJ1-6
clone size: once
D gene: .
V gene: TRBV5-6
CDR3 protein: CASSFRWDSSYNSPLHF
CDR3 DNA: TGTGCCAGCAGCTTTCGTTGGGACTCCTCCTATAATTCACCCCTCCACTTT

J gene: TRBJ2-7
clone size: .
D gene: TRBD2
V gene: TRBV5-4
CDR3 protein: CASSYASGSYEQYF
CDR3 DNA: TGTGCCAGCAGCTATGCTAGCGGCTCCTACGAGCAGTACTTC

J gene: TRBJ2-7
clone size: .
D gene: TRBD1
V gene: TRBV5-8
CDR3 protein: CASSQGQLLYEQYF
CDR3 DNA: TGTGCCAGCAGCCAGGGACAGCTCCTCTACGAGCAGTACTTC

J gene: TRBJ2-1
clone size: once
D gene: TRBD2
V gene: TRBV2
CDR3 protein: CASLAELAGPLNEQFF
CDR3 DNA: TGTGCCAGCCTCGCCGAACTAGCGGGGCCCTTGAATGAGCAGTTCTTC

J gene: TRBJ1-1
clone size: once
D gene: .
V gene: TRBV6-6
CDR3 protein: CASSYKTGSDTEAFF
CDR3 DNA: TGTGCCAGCAGTTATAAAACGGGGTCGGACACTGAAGCTTTCTTT

J gene: TRBJ2-1
clone size: .
D gene: TRBD1
V gene: TRBV13
CDR3 protein: CASSGTGSGNEQFF
CDR3 DNA: TGTGCCAGCAGCGGGACAGGGAGCGGCAATGAGCAGTTCTTC

J gene: TRBJ1-2
clone size: .
D gene: .
V gene: TRBV7-8
CDR3 protein: CASSLSTANYGYTF
CDR3 DNA: TGTGCCAGCAGCCTTTCGACAGCAAACTATGGCTACACCTTC

J gene: TRBJ2-7
clone size: .
D gene: .
V gene: TRBV29-1
CDR3 protein: CSVSQGAYEQYF
CDR3 DNA: TGCAGCGTTTCCCAGGGTGCCTACGAGCAGTACTTC

J gene: TRBJ2-1
clone size: .
D gene: TRBD2
V gene: TRBV19
CDR3 protein: CASSIGLAGYNEQFF
CDR3 DNA: TGTGCCAGTAGTATAGGGCTAGCGGGGTACAATGAGCAGTTCTTC

J gene: TRBJ1-6
clone size: .
D gene: .
V gene: TRBV7-9
CDR3 protein: CASSLESSYNSPLHF
CDR3 DNA: TGTGCCAGCAGCTTAGAGAGCTCCTATAATTCACCCCTCCACTTT

J gene: TRBJ2-1
clone size: .
D gene: TRBD2
V gene: TRBV10-2
CDR3 protein: CASSEGASGLSSYNEQFF
CDR3 DNA: TGCGCCAGCAGTGAGGGTGCTAGCGGGCTGAGCTCCTACAATGAGCAGTTCTTC

J gene: TRBJ2-1
clone size: .
D gene: TRBD2
V gene: TRBV6-6
CDR3 protein: CASSYTAGGNNEQFF
CDR3 DNA: TGTGCCAGCAGTTACACAGCGGGAGGAAACAATGAGCAGTTCTTC

J gene: TRBJ1-2
clone size: .
D gene: .
V gene: TRBV7-2
CDR3 protein: CASSLVRDGYTF
CDR3 DNA: TGTGCCAGCAGCTTAGTACGGGATGGCTACACCTTC

J gene: TRBJ2-7
clone size: .
D gene: TRBD1
V gene: TRBV5-1
CDR3 protein: CASSSDRGQGYEQYF
CDR3 DNA: TGCGCCAGCAGCTCCGACAGGGGGCAAGGATACGAGCAGTACTTC

J gene: TRBJ1-2
clone size: .
D gene: .
V gene: TRBV5-4
CDR3 protein: CASSLAGLDYGYTF
CDR3 DNA: TGTGCCAGCAGCTTGGCCGGGTTGGACTATGGCTACACCTTC

J gene: TRBJ1-2
clone size: .
D gene: .
V gene: TRBV9
CDR3 protein: CASSVGRSKNYGYTF
CDR3 DNA: TGCGCCAGCAGCGTAGGGCGGAGCAAGAACTATGGCTACACCTTC

J gene: TRBJ1-2
clone size: once
D gene: TRBD1
V gene: TRBV19
CDR3 protein: CASEDRGLYYGYTF
CDR3 DNA: TGTGCCAGCGAGGACAGGGGGCTCTACTATGGCTACACCTTC

J gene: TRBJ1-3
clone size: .
D gene: TRBD1
V gene: TRBV27
CDR3 protein: CASSYRQGSGNTIYF
CDR3 DNA: TGTGCCAGCAGTTACCGACAGGGATCTGGAAACACCATATATTTT

J gene: TRBJ1-6
clone size: .
D gene: TRBD1
V gene: TRBV7-2
CDR3 protein: CASSNGQGENSPLHF
CDR3 DNA: TGTGCCAGCAGTAACGGACAGGGAGAGAATTCACCCCTCCACTTT

J gene: TRBJ1-1
clone size: few
D gene: .
V gene: TRBV7-2
CDR3 protein: CASSYRVLGTEAFF
CDR3 DNA: TGTGCCAGCAGCTACAGGGTTTTAGGCACTGAAGCTTTCTTT

J gene: TRBJ1-5
clone size: .
D gene: .
V gene: TRBV15
CDR3 protein: CATSRERSQPRQPQHF
CDR3 DNA: TGTGCCACCAGCAGAGAGCGTAGTCAACCACGGCAGCCCCAGCATTTT

J gene: TRBJ1-1
clone size: once
D gene: .
V gene: TRBV6-5
CDR3 protein: CASSTGGDEAFF
CDR3 DNA: TGTGCCAGCAGTACCGGGGGGGATGAAGCTTTCTTT

J gene: TRBJ2-6
clone size: .
D gene: TRBD2
V gene: TRBV18
CDR3 protein: CASSASGGMSGANVLTF
CDR3 DNA: TGTGCCAGCTCAGCTAGCGGGGGGATGTCTGGGGCCAACGTCCTGACTTTC

J gene: TRBJ2-1
clone size: .
D gene: TRBD1
V gene: TRBV5-4
CDR3 protein: CASSAGQGTYNEQFF
CDR3 DNA: TGTGCCAGCAGCGCGGGACAGGGAACTTACAATGAGCAGTTCTTC

J gene: TRBJ1-5
clone size: .
D gene: .
V gene: TRBV5-1
CDR3 protein: CASSVGPGGNQPQHF
CDR3 DNA: TGCGCCAGCAGCGTAGGGCCGGGGGGCAATCAGCCCCAGCATTTT

J gene: TRBJ2-2
clone size: .
D gene: TRBD1
V gene: TRBV18
CDR3 protein: CASSPSETGASTGELFF
CDR3 DNA: TGTGCCAGCTCACCATCGGAGACAGGGGCGAGCACCGGGGAGCTGTTTTTT

J gene: TRBJ2-7
clone size: .
D gene: .
V gene: TRBV9
CDR3 protein: CASSPTGTPAYEQYF
CDR3 DNA: TGTGCCAGCAGCCCAACGGGGACTCCGGCCTACGAGCAGTACTTC

J gene: TRBJ2-3
clone size: .
D gene: TRBD1
V gene: TRBV15
CDR3 protein: CATSRGHQGARNTDTQYF
CDR3 DNA: TGTGCCACCAGCAGAGGCCATCAGGGGGCGCGGAACACAGATACGCAGTATTTT

J gene: TRBJ2-7
clone size: .
D gene: .
V gene: TRBV19
CDR3 protein: CASSIDGGSVSAGGSYEQYF
CDR3 DNA: TGTGCCAGTAGTATAGATGGGGGCTCAGTCTCTGCAGGGGGGTCCTACGAGCAGTACTTC

J gene: TRBJ2-7
clone size: .
D gene: .
V gene: TRBV20-1
CDR3 protein: CSASSGYEQYF
CDR3 DNA: TGCAGTGCTAGTTCCGGGTACGAGCAGTACTTC

J gene: TRBJ2-2
clone size: .
D gene: TRBD1
V gene: TRBV7-9
CDR3 protein: CASSLDPGQGLNTGELFF
CDR3 DNA: TGTGCCAGCAGCTTAGACCCGGGACAGGGGTTGAACACCGGGGAGCTGTTTTTT

J gene: TRBJ2-1
clone size: .
D gene: TRBD2
V gene: TRBV4-1
CDR3 protein: CASSQDLRAGGLYNEQFF
CDR3 DNA: TGCGCCAGCAGCCAAGATTTGAGAGCGGGGGGGCTCTACAATGAGCAGTTCTTC

J gene: TRBJ1-4
clone size: .
D gene: .
V gene: TRBV7-9
CDR3 protein: CANSLGLQATNEKLFF
CDR3 DNA: TGTGCCAACAGCTTAGGCCTACAGGCAACTAATGAAAAACTGTTTTTT

J gene: TRBJ2-7
clone size: .
D gene: .
V gene: TRBV7-6
CDR3 protein: CASSLIASSYEQYF
CDR3 DNA: TGTGCCAGCAGCTTGATTGCCAGCTCCTACGAGCAGTACTTC

J gene: TRBJ2-1
clone size: .
D gene: TRBD2
V gene: TRBV9
CDR3 protein: CASSVALLAGGPGEQFF
CDR3 DNA: TGTGCCAGCAGCGTAGCCCTACTAGCGGGAGGGCCGGGTGAGCAGTTCTTC

J gene: TRBJ2-7
clone size: .
D gene: TRBD2
V gene: TRBV9
CDR3 protein: CASSVASTSGYEQYF
CDR3 DNA: TGTGCCAGCAGCGTAGCGTCGACTAGCGGTTACGAGCAGTACTTC

J gene: TRBJ1-2
clone size: .
D gene: .
V gene: TRBV27
CDR3 protein: CASSLWPGHGYTF
CDR3 DNA: TGTGCCAGCAGTTTATGGCCAGGGCATGGTTACACCTTC

J gene: TRBJ2-6
clone size: .
D gene: .
V gene: TRBV29-1
CDR3 protein: CSVEGQSSGANVLTF
CDR3 DNA: TGCAGCGTGGAGGGACAGAGCTCTGGGGCCAACGTCCTGACTTTC

J gene: TRBJ1-4
clone size: few
D gene: TRBD1
V gene: TRBV19
CDR3 protein: CASSIAGQVSF
CDR3 DNA: TGTGCCAGTAGTATAGCGGGACAGGTATCTTTT

J gene: TRBJ1-1
clone size: .
D gene: .
V gene: TRBV21-1
CDR3 protein: CASSKGGQSNTEAFF
CDR3 DNA: TGTGCCAGCAGCAAAGGGGGACAGTCGAACACTGAAGCTTTCTTT

J gene: TRBJ2-7
clone size: .
D gene: TRBD1
V gene: TRBV5-6
CDR3 protein: CASSPWTGYEQYF
CDR3 DNA: TGTGCCAGCAGCCCCTGGACAGGATACGAGCAGTACTTC

J gene: TRBJ1-5
clone size: .
D gene: TRBD1
V gene: TRBV27
CDR3 protein: CASSRGQGWQPQHF
CDR3 DNA: TGTGCCAGCAGTCGGGGACAGGGGTGGCAGCCCCAGCATTTT